Each of the 17 T cell receptor beta chains below was sequenced from the same sample in a study of blood T cells in healthy people across ages. Then a second PCR, running about 6 to 12 cycles, was carried out with a sample-barcoded 5' primer and a J-beta primer mix. TCRdb itself ran the 5' RACE reads through MiXCR, one entry per CDR3 protein. Here the sample spans approximately 830,000 distinct CDR3 sequences, approximately 67% being singletons. Sequences were obtained from blood. Receptors were obtained from a man aged 25-45 years in good health.

The chain is built from TRBV29-1 and TRBJ1-4, with a tentative D call TRBD1 (6 bases). V dropped 6 bases and J dropped 10 bases, with 18 bases sitting between them. Germline V CDR1 and CDR2: SQVTM, ANQGSEA. The CDR3 is 13 amino acids. CDR3 DNA sequence: TGCAGCGTCCAAGGGGGAGAAGACAGAAAACTGTTTTTT. Its protein is CSVQGGEDRKLFF.

The CDR3 loop reads CAISAPGLGSPLHF. The CDR3 nucleotides are TGTGCCATCAGCGCTCCTGGACTGGGGTCACCCCTCCACTTT. V and J are TRBV10-3 and TRBJ1-6; D gene uncertain. This CDR3 contains 14 residues. Germline assignment: CDR1 ENHRY and CDR2 SYGVKD. V was clipped by 6 bases and J by 10 bases, with 16 bases between them.

This clonotype was detected only a few times. The chain joins TRBV20-1 to TRBJ2-7; 10 nucleotides agree with TRBD1. The better agreement between TRBJ2-5 and the DNA end casts doubt on the J call. Per germline, CDR1 DFQATT and CDR2 SNEGSKA (reference sequence). This CDR3 is 15 amino acids long. CDR3 DNA sequence: TGCAGTGCTAGAGATTGGGGGACAGGGGTCGAGACCCAGTACTTC. This translates into CSARDWGTGVETQYF.

The rearrangement links TRBV12-3 or TRBV12-4 to TRBJ2-4; possible D gene TRBD2, 5 bases. CDR3 length: 14 residues. Trimming stripped 5 bases from V and 7 bases from J, with 15 bases between. The CDR3 sequence: CASSVVKERNIQYF. As DNA, the CDR3 is TGTGCCAGCAGTGTAGTTAAAGAGCGGAACATTCAGTACTTC.

The chain has TRBV20-1 and TRBJ2-4; TRBD1 agrees at 8 bases. Unmatched junction bases numbered 13, after V lost 6 bases and J lost 0 bases. Germline V gene sequence: CDR1 DFQATT, CDR2 SNEGSKA (reference sequence). CDR3 length: 17 amino acids. The CDR3 nucleotides are TGCAGTGCCAGGGGGCCAGGGACGAACTTAGCCAAAAACATTCAGTACTTC. Translation: CSARGPGTNLAKNIQYF.

This chain links TRBV6-6 with TRBJ2-3; 7 positions agree with TRBD2. The CDR3 has 16 amino acids. Per germline, CDR1 MNHNY and CDR2 SVGAGI (reference sequence). The V and J ends lost 2 bases and 0 bases, in that order; junction bases with no gene match: 5. The CDR3 nucleotides are TGTGCCAGCAGTTACCTGAGCGGGGAAAGCACAGATACGCAGTATTTT. It specifies CASSYLSGESTDTQYF.

A single count supports this clonotype. The V and J genes are TRBV3-1 and TRBJ1-2, with 7 nucleotides matching TRBD1. The CDR3 is 16 residues long. Germline V gene data show CDR1 as LGHDT and CDR2 as YNNKEL (reference sequence). The trim removed 1 base at V and 3 bases at J, leaving 8 bases unmatched. This CDR3 reads CASSQGSRGFHYGYTF. The CDR3 bases are TGTGCCAGCAGCCAAGGGTCCAGGGGGTTTCACTATGGCTACACCTTC.

In its sample, this clonotype was seen once. V usage is TRBV13 and J usage is TRBJ2-7; 8 positions agree with TRBD2. The CDR3 spans 17 residues. With 4 bases clipped from V and 0 bases from J, the junction kept 11 bases outside the gene matches. Germline loops: CDR1 PRHDT, CDR2 FYEKMQ (reference sequence). The CDR3 region has the DNA TGTGCCAGCAGCTGGTCTCTTAGCGGGGATCCCTCCTACGAGCAGTACTTC. Residues: CASSWSLSGDPSYEQYF.

The chain has TRBV3-1 and TRBJ2-1; TRBD2 might be the D (6 bases). The germline gives CDR1 LGHDT, CDR2 YNNKEL (reference sequence). CDR3 length equals 15 residues. The V end was cut by 1 base, the J end by 0 bases, with 7 bases between. This CDR3 is CASSQGRGSYNEQFF. DNA for the CDR3: TGTGCCAGCAGCCAAGGGCGGGGCTCCTACAATGAGCAGTTCTTC.

This clonotype was counted between two and nine times. The chain combines TRBV12-3 or TRBV12-4 with TRBJ1-5; no definite D call. CDR3 size: 14 residues. Trimming left V 2 bases short and J 6 bases short, with 11 bases between. The CDR3 loop reads CASSLRQNLQPQHF. The CDR3 DNA reads as TGTGCCAGCAGTTTACGGCAAAATCTTCAGCCCCAGCATTTT.

This clonotype has just a few counts. The chain is built from TRBV9 and TRBJ1-2; a possible D gene is TRBD1 (6 bases). V was pared by 1 base and J by 1 base, with 14 bases between. Per germline, CDR1 SGDLS and CDR2 YYNGEE. CDR3 length equals 16 residues. The CDR3 DNA reads as TGTGCCAGCAGCGTATCCCGGGACAACTTTAACTATGGCTACACCTTC. Translated: CASSVSRDNFNYGYTF.

V is TRBV6-5 and J is TRBJ1-2, with D possibly TRBD1 on 5 matching bases. The CDR3 extends over 17 amino acids. Germline CDR1 MNHEY, CDR2 SVGAGI. Trimming removed 2 bases at V and 0 bases at J, with 16 bases between. In DNA form, the CDR3 reads TGTGCCAGCAGTTACACAGGATCGGGGCTGGCTAACTATGGCTACACCTTC. It encodes CASSYTGSGLANYGYTF.

This chain links TRBV5-5 with TRBJ2-6; D possibly corresponds to TRBD1 (5 bases). The V end was cut by 6 bases, the J end by 4 bases, with 11 bases between. The CDR3 runs 14 residues. The germline V gene encodes CDR1 SGHKS and CDR2 YYEKEE (reference sequence). In DNA form, the CDR3 reads TGTGCCAGCAACAAAGGGGCCGGGGCCAACGTCCTGACTTTC. This codes for CASNKGAGANVLTF. Full variable domain (remainder filled in from reference TRBV5-5 and TRBJ2-6): DAGVTQSPTHLIKTRGQQVTLRCSPISGHKSVSWYQQVLGQGPQFIFQYYEKEERGRGNFPDRFSARQFPNYSSELNVNALLLGDSALYLCASNKGAGANVLTFGAGSRLTVL.

This chain's CDR3 is CATGPSGQMNYGYTF. The CDR3 bases are TGTGCCACCGGGCCCTCTGGGCAGATGAACTATGGCTACACCTTC. The V call is TRBV10-3, the J call TRBJ1-2; D call uncertain. V lost 10 bases and J lost 2, with 20 bases in between. The CDR3 runs 15 residues. From germline, CDR1 is ENHRY and CDR2 SYGVKD.

The V and J genes are TRBV2 and TRBJ1-6, with D unclear. CDR3 length: 15 residues. Per the germline V gene, CDR1 is SNHLY and CDR2 is FYNNEI. V lost 3 bases and J lost 2, with 8 bases in between. The CDR3 here is CASSDGDPYNSPLHF. The CDR3 coding sequence is TGTGCCAGCAGTGACGGGGATCCCTATAATTCACCCCTCCACTTT.

Remarks on this clonotype: A read error may produce the germline difference seen at one junction end. The rearrangement joins TRBV6-5 to TRBJ1-5; tentative D call: TRBD1 (5 bases). The CDR3 is 15 amino acids. Germline values: CDR1 MNHEY, CDR2 SVGAGI. As DNA, the CDR3 is TGTGCCAGCAGTTACTCAGGGGTAAGGGATCAGCCCCGGCATTTT. Translating it yields CASSYSGVRDQPRHF.

The chain recombines TRBV24-1 with TRBJ2-1; 7 bases are shared with TRBD1. Trimming cost V 4 bases and J 5 bases; bases outside gene matches: 7. CDR1 KGHDR and CDR2 SFDVKD come from the germline V gene. This CDR3 region has 15 residues. The CDR3 DNA is TGTGCCACCAGTGACCCGGACAGGAGTAACAATGAGCAGTTCTTC. Translation: CATSDPDRSNNEQFF.